Each of the 5 T cell receptor beta chains below was sequenced from the same sample in a study of blood T cell repertoires in COVID-19. Clones were read by immunoSEQ multiplex PCR, and TCRdb kept only the in-frame ones, dropping some. Among a few hundred thousand clones listed, 80% to 85% were seen once. Specimen: peripheral blood. Every receptor here comes from a person aged 65 to 79 with COVID-19, enrolled during active disease.

The chain has TRBV2 and TRBJ2-3; 10 bases align to TRBD2. Germline assignment: CDR1 SNHLY and CDR2 FYNNEI. The CDR3 loop spans 14 amino acids. V trimming: 6 bases; J trimming: 5 bases; junction bases outside the gene matches: 5. CDR3 coding DNA: TGTGCCAGCAGGTTAGCGGGAGGAGGAGATACGCAGTATTTT. Amino acid sequence: CASRLAGGGDTQYF.

V and J are TRBV27 and TRBJ2-7; 9 bases are shared with TRBD2. Germline V gene lookup returns CDR1 MNHEY and CDR2 SMNVEV (reference sequence). This CDR3 spans 14 amino acids. The ends lost 5 bases at V and 4 bases at J; junction bases unmatched: 6. CDR3 sequence: CASSGRGLAYEQYF. DNA of the CDR3: TGTGCCAGCAGTGGAAGGGGACTAGCTTACGAGCAGTACTTC.

The V call is TRBV2, the J call TRBJ2-1, with 10 positions matching TRBD2. The germline V gene has CDR1 SNHLY and CDR2 FYNNEI. The length of the CDR3 is 15 residues. J lost 6 bases, V lost 4 bases, and 6 bases had no gene match. CDR3 nucleotides: TGTGCCAGCAGTGGGCTAGCGGGAGTGGTCAATGAGCAGTTCTTC. Translating it yields CASSGLAGVVNEQFF.

The V gene is TRBV15, the J gene TRBJ2-5; 8 positions match TRBD1. Trimming took 0 bases from V and 3 from J; bases not matched to a gene: 6. The CDR3 extends over 16 amino acids. Per germline, CDR1 LNHNV and CDR2 YYDKDF (reference sequence). The CDR3 nucleotides are TGTGCCACCAGCAGAGAAGGACAGGGCGCTAAAGAGACCCAGTACTTC. This sequence encodes CATSREGQGAKETQYF. The complete variable domain, with remaining parts taken from reference TRBV15 and TRBJ2-5, reads DAMVIQNPRYQVTQFGKPVTLSCSQTLNHNVMYWYQQKSSQAPKLLFHYYDKDFNNEADTPDNFQSRRPNTSFCFLDIRSPGLGDTAMYLCATSREGQGAKETQYFGPGTRLLVL.

The genes are TRBV29-1 and TRBJ1-2; D is possibly TRBD1 (5 bases). V was clipped by 2 bases and J by 2 bases, with 9 bases between them. CDR1 and CDR2 from the germline V gene are SQVTM and ANQGSEA. The CDR3 runs to 13 residues. The CDR3 DNA is TGCAGCGTTGAATCCGGGGGAAACTATGGCTACACCTTC. Its protein is CSVESGGNYGYTF.